The sequence of this TCR beta chain was determined in a study of cytomegalovirus exposure and HLA in healthy donors. For the study at large: Out of 350 to 400 genotyped donors, about 80% belonged to the Caucasian-associated ancestry cluster. General study results and limits: CMV serostatus was the sole immune exposure information available. In most subjects, TCR beta sequences reportedly gave accurate predictions of HLA-A and HLA-B alleles.

Primers included in the PCR were 60 Vbeta and 13 Jbeta primers. Here immunoSEQ multiplex PCR was the method, and the copy in TCRdb shows in-frame clones only, minus some. The sample comprises fewer than 250,000 clones, around 85% of which are singletons, and approximately 1.8% rests with the top ten. The V gene end was trimmed by 10 bases and the J gene end by 2 bases; junction bases not matched to a gene: 18. The CDR3 spans 17 residues. CDR1 and CDR2 from the germline V gene are LNHDA and SQIVND (reference sequence). With regard to this clone: The antigen is not known.

This clonotype was sampled from a man between 18 and 29 years old in good health and CMV-seronegative. This chain links TRBV19 with TRBJ2-3; 7 nucleotides match TRBD1. Sequenced input: PBMCs. CDR3 loop: CAKTGTVNPPHTDTQYF. Written as DNA, the CDR3 is TGTGCCAAAACGGGGACAGTGAACCCCCCCCACACAGATACGCAGTATTTT.